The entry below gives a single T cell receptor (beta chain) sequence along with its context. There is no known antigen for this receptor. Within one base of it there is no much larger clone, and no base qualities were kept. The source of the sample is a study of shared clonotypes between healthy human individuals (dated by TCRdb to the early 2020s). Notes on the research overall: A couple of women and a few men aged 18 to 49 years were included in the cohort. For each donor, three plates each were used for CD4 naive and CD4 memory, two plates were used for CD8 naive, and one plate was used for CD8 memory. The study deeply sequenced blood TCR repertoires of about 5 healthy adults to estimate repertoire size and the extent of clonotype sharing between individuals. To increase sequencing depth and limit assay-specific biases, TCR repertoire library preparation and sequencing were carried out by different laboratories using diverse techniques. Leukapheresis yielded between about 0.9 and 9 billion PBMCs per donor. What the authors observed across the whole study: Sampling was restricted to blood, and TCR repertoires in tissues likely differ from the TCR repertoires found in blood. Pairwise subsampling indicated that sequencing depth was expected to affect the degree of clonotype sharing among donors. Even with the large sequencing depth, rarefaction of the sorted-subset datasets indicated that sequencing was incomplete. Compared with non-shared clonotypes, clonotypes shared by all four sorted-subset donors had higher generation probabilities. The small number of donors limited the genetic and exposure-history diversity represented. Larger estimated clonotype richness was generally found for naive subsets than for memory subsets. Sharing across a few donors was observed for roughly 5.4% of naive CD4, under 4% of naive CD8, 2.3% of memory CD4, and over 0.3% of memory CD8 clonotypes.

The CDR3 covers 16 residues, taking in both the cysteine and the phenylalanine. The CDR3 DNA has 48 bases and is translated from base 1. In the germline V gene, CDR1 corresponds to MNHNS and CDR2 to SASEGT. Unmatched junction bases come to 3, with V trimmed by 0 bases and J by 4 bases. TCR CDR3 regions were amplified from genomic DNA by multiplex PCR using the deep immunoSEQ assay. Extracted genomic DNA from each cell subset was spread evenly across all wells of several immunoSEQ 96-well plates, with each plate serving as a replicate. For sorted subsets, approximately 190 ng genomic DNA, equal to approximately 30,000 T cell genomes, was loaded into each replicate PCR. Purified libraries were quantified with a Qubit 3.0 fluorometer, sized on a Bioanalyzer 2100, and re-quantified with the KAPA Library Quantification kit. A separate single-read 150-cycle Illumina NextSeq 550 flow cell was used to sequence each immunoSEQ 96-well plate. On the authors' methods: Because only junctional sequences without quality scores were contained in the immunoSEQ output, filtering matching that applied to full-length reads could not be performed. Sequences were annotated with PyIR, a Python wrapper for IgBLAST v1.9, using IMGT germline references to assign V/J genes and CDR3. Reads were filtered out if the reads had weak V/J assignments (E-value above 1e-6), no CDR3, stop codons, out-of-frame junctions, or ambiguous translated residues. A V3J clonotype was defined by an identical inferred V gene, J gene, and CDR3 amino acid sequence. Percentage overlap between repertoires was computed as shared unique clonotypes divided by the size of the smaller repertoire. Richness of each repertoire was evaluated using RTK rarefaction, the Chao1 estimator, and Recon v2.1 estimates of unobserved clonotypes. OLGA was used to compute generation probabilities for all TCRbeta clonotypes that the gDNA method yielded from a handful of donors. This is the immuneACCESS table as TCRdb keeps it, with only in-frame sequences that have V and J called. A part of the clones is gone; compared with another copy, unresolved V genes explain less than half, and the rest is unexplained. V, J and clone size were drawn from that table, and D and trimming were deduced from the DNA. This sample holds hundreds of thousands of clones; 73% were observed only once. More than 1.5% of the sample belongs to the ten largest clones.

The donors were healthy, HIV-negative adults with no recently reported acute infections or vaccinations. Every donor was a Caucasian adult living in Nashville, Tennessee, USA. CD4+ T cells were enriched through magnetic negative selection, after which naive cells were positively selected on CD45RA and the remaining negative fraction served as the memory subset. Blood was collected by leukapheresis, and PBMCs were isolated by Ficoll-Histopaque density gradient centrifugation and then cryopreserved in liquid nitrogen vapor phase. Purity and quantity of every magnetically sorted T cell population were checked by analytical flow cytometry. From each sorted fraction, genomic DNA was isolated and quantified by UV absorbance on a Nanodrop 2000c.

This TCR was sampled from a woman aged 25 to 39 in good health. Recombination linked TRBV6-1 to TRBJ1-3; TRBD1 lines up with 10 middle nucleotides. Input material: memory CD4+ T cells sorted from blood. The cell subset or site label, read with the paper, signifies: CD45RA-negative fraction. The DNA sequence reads TGTGCCAGCAGTGAAGCACCGGGACAGGGGGGAAACACCATATATTTT. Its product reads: CASSEAPGQGGNTIYF.